The TCR beta chain under discussion was sequenced for a study of T and B cells in COVID-19 patients. Study-level background: Peripheral blood came from COVID-19 patients with active infection or after recovery. At median age approximately 30 years, recovered patients were younger than active-infection patients at under 70. Study-wide results and limits: Patients with COVID-19 reportedly showed strongly skewed T cell receptor beta variable and joining gene usage. At recovery TRB diversity and richness exceeded healthy donors, after highly clonal active COVID-19 repertoires.

TRB rearrangements were amplified by multiplex PCR with BIOMED2 TRB-A/B primers. MiXCR, run by TCRdb on the multiplex PCR reads, gives a single entry per CDR3 protein. The profile shows roughly 8,400 distinct CDR3 sequences, roughly a quarter of them singletons. This clonotype turned up a few times. The target antigen is unknown. TRB was amplified from approximately 250-480 ng of blood genomic DNA. Germline V gene data show CDR1 as SGHAT and CDR2 as FQNNGV. This CDR3 is built from 15 residues. The ends lost 2 bases at V and 4 bases at J; junction bases unmatched: 3. This sequence originates from a human donor who had recovered from COVID-19. The chain carries TRBV11-2 and TRBJ2-7; 12 positions agree with TRBD2. The sequencing sample was made of blood. Written as DNA, the CDR3 is TGTGCCAGCAGCTTATATACTAGCGGGGGGTACGAGCAGTACTTC. It translates to CASSLYTSGGYEQYF.